These T cell receptor beta chains were read from a single sample in a study of neoadjuvant anti-PD-1 for oral cavity cancer. Produced via immunoSEQ multiplex PCR; TCRdb's table is partial and in-frame only. The top ten hold around 3.7% of the sample, which has some 66,000 clones, around 83% seen once. The specimen comprised PBMCs, sampled before nivolumab (anti-PD-1) treatment. All receptors come from a person between 35 and 79 years old with oral cavity squamous cell carcinoma. Each CDR3 is given without its conserved first and last residue. Each record gives: CDR3 protein, J gene, V gene.

CDR3aa: ASRDGPGSTEAF
j_gene: TRBJ1-1
v_gene: TRBV6-5

CDR3aa: ASSVSGVGYEQY
j_gene: TRBJ2-7
v_gene: TRBV2

CDR3aa: ASSKITSGSYEQY
j_gene: TRBJ2-7
v_gene: TRBV28

CDR3aa: ASSVIWRGVSYNEQF
j_gene: TRBJ2-1
v_gene: TRBV6-1

CDR3aa: ASSGVGSEQF
j_gene: TRBJ2-1
v_gene: TRBV6-6

CDR3aa: ASSYSKGVLNTEAF
j_gene: TRBJ1-1
v_gene: TRBV6-5

CDR3aa: ASTRDRVNDGYT
j_gene: TRBJ1-2
v_gene: TRBV5-1

CDR3aa: ASSPPPYEQY
j_gene: TRBJ2-7
v_gene: TRBV2

CDR3aa: ASSYQHSNYGYT
j_gene: TRBJ1-2
v_gene: TRBV5-8

CDR3aa: ASSPDSSYEQY
j_gene: TRBJ2-7
v_gene: TRBV5-1

CDR3aa: ASSPTRTVQGYT
j_gene: TRBJ1-2
v_gene: TRBV5-1

CDR3aa: ASNPDPSATDTQY
j_gene: TRBJ2-3
v_gene: TRBV2

CDR3aa: ASSPGTGVGAF
j_gene: TRBJ1-1
v_gene: TRBV7-3

CDR3aa: ATNPLGLYGYT
j_gene: TRBJ1-2
v_gene: TRBV7-8

CDR3aa: AISENYNSAIY
j_gene: TRBJ1-3
v_gene: TRBV10-3

CDR3aa: ATSRGQGAVNQPQH
j_gene: TRBJ1-5
v_gene: TRBV15

CDR3aa: ASSTRTNEQY
j_gene: TRBJ2-7
v_gene: TRBV7-6

CDR3aa: ASSSIYEQY
j_gene: TRBJ2-7
v_gene: TRBV11-2

CDR3aa: AISESMSGEQY
j_gene: TRBJ2-7
v_gene: TRBV10-3

CDR3aa: ASRLGQQETQY
j_gene: TRBJ2-5
v_gene: TRBV5-4

CDR3aa: ASSDSGGVGTDTQY
j_gene: TRBJ2-3
v_gene: TRBV6-4

CDR3aa: ASSLGNLGSNEKLF
j_gene: TRBJ1-4
v_gene: TRBV5-4

CDR3aa: ASTLARAEAF
j_gene: TRBJ1-1
v_gene: TRBV2

CDR3aa: ASSETSANGYT
j_gene: TRBJ1-2
v_gene: TRBV6-1

CDR3aa: ASSFRTGAENEQF
j_gene: TRBJ2-1
v_gene: TRBV5-1

CDR3aa: ASSSSGQWDYNSPLH
j_gene: TRBJ1-6
v_gene: TRBV7-9